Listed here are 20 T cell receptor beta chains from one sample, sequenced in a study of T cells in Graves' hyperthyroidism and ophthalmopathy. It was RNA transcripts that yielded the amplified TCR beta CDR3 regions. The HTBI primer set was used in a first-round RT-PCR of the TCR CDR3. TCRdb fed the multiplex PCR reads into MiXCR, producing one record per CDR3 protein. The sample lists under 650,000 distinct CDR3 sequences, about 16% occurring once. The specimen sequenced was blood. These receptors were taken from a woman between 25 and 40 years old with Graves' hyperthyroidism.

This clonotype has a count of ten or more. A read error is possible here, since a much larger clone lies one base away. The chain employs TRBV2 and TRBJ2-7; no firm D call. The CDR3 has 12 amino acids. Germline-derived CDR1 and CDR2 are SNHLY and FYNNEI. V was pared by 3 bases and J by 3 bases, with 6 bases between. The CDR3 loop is CASSDSFYEQYF. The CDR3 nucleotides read TGTGCCAGCAGTGACAGCTTCTACGAGCAGTACTTC. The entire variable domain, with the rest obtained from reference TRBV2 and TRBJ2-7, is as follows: EPEVTQTPSHQVTQMGQEVILRCVPISNHLYFYWYRQILGQKVEFLVSFYNNEISEKSEIFDDQFSVERPDGSNFTLKIRSTKLEDSAMYFCASSDSFYEQYFGPGTRLTVT.

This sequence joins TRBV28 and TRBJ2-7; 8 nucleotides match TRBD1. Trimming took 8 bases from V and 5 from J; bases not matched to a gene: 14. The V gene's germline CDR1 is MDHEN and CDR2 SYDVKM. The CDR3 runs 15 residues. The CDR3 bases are TGTGCCAGCGGCCAGGCGGGACAGGCTTTAGACGAGCAGTACTTC. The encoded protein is CASGQAGQALDEQYF.

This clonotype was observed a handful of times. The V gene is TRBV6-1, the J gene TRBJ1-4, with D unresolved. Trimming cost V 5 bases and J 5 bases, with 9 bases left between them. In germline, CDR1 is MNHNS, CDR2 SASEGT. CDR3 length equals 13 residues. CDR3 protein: CASSTYKNEKLFF. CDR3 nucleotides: TGTGCCAGCAGTACCTACAAGAATGAAAAACTGTTTTTT.

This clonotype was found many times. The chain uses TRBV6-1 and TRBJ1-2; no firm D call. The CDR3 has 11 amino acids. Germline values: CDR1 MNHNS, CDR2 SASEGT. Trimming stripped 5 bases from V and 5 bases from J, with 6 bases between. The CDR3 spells CASSSVYGYTF. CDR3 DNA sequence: TGTGCCAGCAGTTCCGTATATGGCTACACCTTC.

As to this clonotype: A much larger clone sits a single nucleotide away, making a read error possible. This chain's CDR3 is CSATAIGGLGTQYF. DNA of the CDR3: TGCAGTGCTACGGCGATCGGGGGGCTAGGTACGCAGTATTTT. This chain joins TRBV20-1 and TRBJ2-3, with D tentatively TRBD2 (7 bases). The CDR3 totals 14 residues. Germline V gene data show CDR1 as DFQATT and CDR2 as SNEGSKA (reference sequence). V lost 4 bases to trimming and J lost 8 bases, with 19 bases between them.

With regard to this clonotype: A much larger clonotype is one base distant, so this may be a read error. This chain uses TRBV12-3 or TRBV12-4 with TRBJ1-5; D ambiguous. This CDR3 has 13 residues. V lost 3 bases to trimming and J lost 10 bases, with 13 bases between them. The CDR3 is CASSLVGSGPQHF. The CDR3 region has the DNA TGTGCCAGCAGTTTGGTAGGGAGTGGACCCCAGCATTTT.

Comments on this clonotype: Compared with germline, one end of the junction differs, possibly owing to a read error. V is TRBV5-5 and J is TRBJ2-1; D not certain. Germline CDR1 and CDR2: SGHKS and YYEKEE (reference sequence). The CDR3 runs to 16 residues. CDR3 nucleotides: TGTGCCAGCAGCTTGGTTGGCACGGCGAGATACAAGGAGCAGCTCTTC. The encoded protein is CASSLVGTARYKEQLF.

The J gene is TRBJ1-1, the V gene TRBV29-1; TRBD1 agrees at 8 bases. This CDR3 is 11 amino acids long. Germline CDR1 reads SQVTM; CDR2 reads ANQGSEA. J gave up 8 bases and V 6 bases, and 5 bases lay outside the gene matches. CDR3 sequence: CSVRRDREAFF. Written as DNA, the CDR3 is TGCAGCGTCCGCCGGGACAGGGAAGCTTTCTTT. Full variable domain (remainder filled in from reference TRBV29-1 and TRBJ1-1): SAVISQKPSRDICQRGTSLTIQCQVDSQVTMMFWYRQQPGQSLTLIATANQGSEATYESGFVIDKFPISRPNLTFSTLTVSNMSPEDSSIYLCSVRRDREAFFGQGTRLTVV.

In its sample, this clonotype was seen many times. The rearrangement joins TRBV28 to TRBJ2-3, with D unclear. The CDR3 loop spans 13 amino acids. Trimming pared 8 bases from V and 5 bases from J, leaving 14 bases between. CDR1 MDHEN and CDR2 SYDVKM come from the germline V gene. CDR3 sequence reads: CASRKTGRDTQYF. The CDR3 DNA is TGTGCCAGCCGTAAGACCGGCAGAGATACGCAGTATTTT.

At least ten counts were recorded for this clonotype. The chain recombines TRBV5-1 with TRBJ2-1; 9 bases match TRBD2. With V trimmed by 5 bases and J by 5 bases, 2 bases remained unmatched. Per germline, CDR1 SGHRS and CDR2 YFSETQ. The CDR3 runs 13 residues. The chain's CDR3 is CASRTSGHNEQFF. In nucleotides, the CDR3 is TGCGCCAGCAGGACTAGCGGCCACAATGAGCAGTTCTTC.

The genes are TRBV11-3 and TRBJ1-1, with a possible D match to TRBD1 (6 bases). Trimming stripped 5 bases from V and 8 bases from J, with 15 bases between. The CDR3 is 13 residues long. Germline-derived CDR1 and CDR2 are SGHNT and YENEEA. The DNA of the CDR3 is TGTGCCAGCAGCCGAGGACAGCTACTAGAAGCTTTCTTT. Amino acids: CASSRGQLLEAFF. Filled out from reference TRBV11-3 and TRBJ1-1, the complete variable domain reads EAGVVQSPRYKIIEKKQPVAFWCNPISGHNTLYWYLQNLGQGPELLIRYENEEAVDDSQLPKDRFSAERLKGVDSTLKIQPAELGDSAVYLCASSRGQLLEAFFGQGTRLTVV.

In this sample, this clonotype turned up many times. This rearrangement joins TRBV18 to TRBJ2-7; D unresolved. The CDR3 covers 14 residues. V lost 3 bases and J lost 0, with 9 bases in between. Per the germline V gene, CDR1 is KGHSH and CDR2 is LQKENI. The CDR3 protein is CASSPTASSYEQYF. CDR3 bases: TGTGCCAGCTCACCGACGGCGAGCTCCTACGAGCAGTACTTC.

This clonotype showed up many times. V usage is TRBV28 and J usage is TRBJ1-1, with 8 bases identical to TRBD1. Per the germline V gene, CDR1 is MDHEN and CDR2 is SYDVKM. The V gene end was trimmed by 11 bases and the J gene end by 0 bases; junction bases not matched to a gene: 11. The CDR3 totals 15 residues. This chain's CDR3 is CACRRDRNMNTEAFF. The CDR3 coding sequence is TGTGCCTGCCGCCGGGACAGGAATATGAACACTGAAGCTTTCTTT.

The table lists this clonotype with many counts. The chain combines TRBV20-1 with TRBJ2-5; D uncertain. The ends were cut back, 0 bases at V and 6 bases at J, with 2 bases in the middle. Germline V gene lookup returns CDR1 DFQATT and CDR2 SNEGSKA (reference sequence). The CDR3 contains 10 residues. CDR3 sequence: CSARDQTQYF. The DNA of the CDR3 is TGCAGTGCTAGAGATCAGACCCAGTACTTC.

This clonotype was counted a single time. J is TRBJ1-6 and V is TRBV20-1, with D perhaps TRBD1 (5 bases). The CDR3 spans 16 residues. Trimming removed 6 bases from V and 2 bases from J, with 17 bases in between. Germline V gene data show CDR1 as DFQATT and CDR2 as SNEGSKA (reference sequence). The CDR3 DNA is TGCAGTGCCCAAGTGGGACGCCTACCCTATAATTCACCCCTCCACTTT. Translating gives CSAQVGRLPYNSPLHF.

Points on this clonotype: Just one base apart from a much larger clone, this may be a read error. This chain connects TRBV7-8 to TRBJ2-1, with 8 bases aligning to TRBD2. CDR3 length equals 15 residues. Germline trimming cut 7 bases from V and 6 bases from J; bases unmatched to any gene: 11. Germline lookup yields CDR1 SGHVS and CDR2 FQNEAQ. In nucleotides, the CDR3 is TGTGCCAGCAACTCTCAAGCGGGAGTGGTCAATGAGCAGTTCTTC. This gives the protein CASNSQAGVVNEQFF. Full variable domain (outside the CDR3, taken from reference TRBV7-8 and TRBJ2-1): GAGVSQSPRYKVAKRGQDVALRCDPISGHVSLFWYQQALGQGPEFLTYFQNEAQLDKSGLPSDRFFAERPEGSVSTLKIQRTQQEDSAVYLCASNSQAGVVNEQFFGPGTRLTVL.

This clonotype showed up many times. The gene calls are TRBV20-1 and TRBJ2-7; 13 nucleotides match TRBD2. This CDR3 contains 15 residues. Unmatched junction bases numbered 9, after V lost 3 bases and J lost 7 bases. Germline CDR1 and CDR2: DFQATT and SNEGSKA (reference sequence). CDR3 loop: CSARDTGLAGREQYF. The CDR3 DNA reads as TGCAGTGCTAGGGACACGGGACTAGCGGGAAGGGAGCAGTACTTC.

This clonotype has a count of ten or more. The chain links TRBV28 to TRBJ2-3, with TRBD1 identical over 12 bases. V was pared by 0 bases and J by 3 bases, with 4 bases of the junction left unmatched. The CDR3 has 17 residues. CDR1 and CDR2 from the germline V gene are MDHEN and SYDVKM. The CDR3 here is CASSLWGQGARTDTQYF. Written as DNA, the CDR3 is TGTGCCAGCAGTTTATGGGGACAGGGGGCGCGTACAGATACGCAGTATTTT.

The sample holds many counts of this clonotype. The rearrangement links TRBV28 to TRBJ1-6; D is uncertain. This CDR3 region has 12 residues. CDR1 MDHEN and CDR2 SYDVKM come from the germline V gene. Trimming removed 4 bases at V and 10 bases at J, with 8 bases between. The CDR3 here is CASSSGPSPLHF. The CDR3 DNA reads TGTGCCAGCAGTTCTGGCCCATCACCCCTCCACTTT.

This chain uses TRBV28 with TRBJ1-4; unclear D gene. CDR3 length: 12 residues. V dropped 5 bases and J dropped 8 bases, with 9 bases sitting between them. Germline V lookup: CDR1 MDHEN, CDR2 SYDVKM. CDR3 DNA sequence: TGTGCCAGCAGTCGAATTAGAGAAAAACTGTTTTTT. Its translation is CASSRIREKLFF.